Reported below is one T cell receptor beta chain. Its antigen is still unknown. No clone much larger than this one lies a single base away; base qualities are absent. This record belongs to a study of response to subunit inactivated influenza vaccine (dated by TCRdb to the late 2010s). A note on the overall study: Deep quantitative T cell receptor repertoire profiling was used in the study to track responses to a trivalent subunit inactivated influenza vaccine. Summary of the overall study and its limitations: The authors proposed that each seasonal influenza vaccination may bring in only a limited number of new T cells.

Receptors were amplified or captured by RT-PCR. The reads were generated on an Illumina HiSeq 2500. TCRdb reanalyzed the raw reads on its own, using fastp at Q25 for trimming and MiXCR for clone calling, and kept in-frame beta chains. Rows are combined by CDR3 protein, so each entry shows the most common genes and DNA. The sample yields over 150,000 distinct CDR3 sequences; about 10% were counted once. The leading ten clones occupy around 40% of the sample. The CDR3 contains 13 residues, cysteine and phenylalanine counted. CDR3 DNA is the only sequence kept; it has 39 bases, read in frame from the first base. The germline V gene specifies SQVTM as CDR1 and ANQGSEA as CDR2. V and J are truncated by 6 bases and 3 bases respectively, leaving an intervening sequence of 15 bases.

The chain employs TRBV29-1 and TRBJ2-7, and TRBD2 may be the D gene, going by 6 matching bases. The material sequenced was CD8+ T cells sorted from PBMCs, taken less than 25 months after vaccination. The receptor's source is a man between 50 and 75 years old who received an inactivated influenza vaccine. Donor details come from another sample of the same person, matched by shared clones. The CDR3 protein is CSVAGPKNYEQYF. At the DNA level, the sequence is TGCAGCGTGGCGGGACCGAAAAACTACGAGCAGTACTTC.